This T cell receptor (beta chain) comes out of a study of chronic HIV infection and antiretroviral therapy (dated by TCRdb to between 2015 and 2017). Library creation used 5' RACE. Sequencing took place on an Illumina MiSeq. The raw public reads went through TCRdb reprocessing: fastp at Q25, MiXCR clone calling, in-frame beta chains kept. Merged by CDR3 protein, the rows form single entries marked with the most common genes and DNA. The sample table shows tens of thousands of distinct CDR3 sequences, and about 8.1% are seen once. The ten most abundant clones make up roughly 2.8% of the sample. This clonotype was seen at least ten times. No antigen is known for it. Base qualities are missing; no much larger clone stands one base away. The material sequenced was peripheral blood. This TCR was recovered from an adult who had HIV and had not received antiretroviral therapy, or was an uninfected healthy control (not recorded which).

The CDR3 region reads CASSEGQGLLTEAFF. The sequenced DNA is TGTGCCAGCAGTGAGGGACAGGGGCTTCTCACTGAAGCTTTCTTT. The chain couples TRBV12-3 or TRBV12-4 to TRBJ1-1; TRBD1 fits 10 bases in the junction. The CDR3 covers 15 residues, taking in both the cysteine and the phenylalanine. The read is trimmed to its CDR3 DNA, 45 bases read in frame from base 1. V is pruned by 5 bases and J by 4 bases, leaving 7 bases of the junction without a gene match.